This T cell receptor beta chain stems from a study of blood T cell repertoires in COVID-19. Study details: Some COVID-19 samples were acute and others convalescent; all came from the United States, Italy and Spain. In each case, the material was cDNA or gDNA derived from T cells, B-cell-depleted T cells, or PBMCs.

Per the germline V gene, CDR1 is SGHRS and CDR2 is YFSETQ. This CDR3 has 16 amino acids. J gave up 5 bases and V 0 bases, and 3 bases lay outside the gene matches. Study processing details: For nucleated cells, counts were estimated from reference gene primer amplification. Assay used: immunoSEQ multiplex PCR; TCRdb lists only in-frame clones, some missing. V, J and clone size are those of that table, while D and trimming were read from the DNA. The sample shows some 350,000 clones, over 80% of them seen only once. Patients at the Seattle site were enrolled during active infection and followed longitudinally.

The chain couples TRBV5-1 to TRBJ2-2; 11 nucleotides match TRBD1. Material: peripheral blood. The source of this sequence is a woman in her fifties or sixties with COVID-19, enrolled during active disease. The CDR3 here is CASSLAGQGGTGELFF. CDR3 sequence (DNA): TGCGCCAGCAGCTTGGCGGGACAGGGGGGTACCGGGGAGCTGTTTTTT.